This T cell receptor beta chain originates from a study of T-cell memory formation after mild COVID-19. Points from the study as a whole: Clones shrinking from day 15 to 85 showed even CD4/CD8 mixes; later expanders tilted CD4+.

In the case of this clonotype: The antigen remains unidentified.

V dropped 2 bases and J dropped 7 bases, with 8 bases sitting between them. CDR1 and CDR2 from the germline V gene are SNHLY and FYNNEI. This CDR3 comprises 12 residues. TCRdb reprocessed the 5' RACE reads via MiXCR and lists one record per CDR3 protein. Seen here are 350,000 to 500,000 distinct CDR3 sequences, 15% to 25% observed once, and the top ten hold around 8%. The gene calls are TRBV2 and TRBJ1-2; TRBD1 is a possible D gene (6 bases). Material: PBMCs or a T cell subset sorted from them (not recorded which). This clonotype was obtained from an adult woman who had mild COVID-19 (a few samples of this study predate the infection). Cell type and time point are not known. In DNA form, the CDR3 reads TGTGCCAGCAGTGAAAACAGGGCTGGCTACACCTTC. Translating gives CASSENRAGYTF.